This TCR beta chain was recovered during a study of graft-versus-host responses after intestinal transplantation. Study context: Recipients got multivisceral, liver-intestinal, or isolated intestinal transplants.

General study results and limits: The authors found GvH clones in recipient marrow, some appearing first in ileum or blood. Elevated graft-versus-host to host-versus-graft clonal ratios in allografts were recorded for patients with graft-donor T cell macrochimerism.

Repertoires were generated with immunoSEQ multiplex PCR, while TCRdb's copy carries only in-frame clones and drops some. Here the sample spans more than 95,000 clones, just over 90% being singletons. For this clone: Its specificity is unknown.

Losses at the gene ends were 3 bases for V and 4 bases for J; bases not matched to a gene: 2. The germline CDR1 and CDR2 sequences are MGHDK and SYGVNS. The CDR3 sequence is 13 residues long. V and J are TRBV25-1 and TRBJ2-5, with TRBD2 matching over 7 bases. The receptor was isolated from a human donor who received an intestinal transplant. This material consisted of unstimulated CD4+ T cells sorted from spleen or lymph node cells, taken before intestinal transplant. CDR3 sequence reads: CASSDPGGETQYF. CDR3 sequence (DNA): TGTGCCAGCAGTGATCCGGGGGGAGAGACCCAGTACTTC.